The rows below give T cell receptor beta chains drawn from one sample of a study of response to subunit inactivated influenza vaccine. TCRdb recomputed calls from the RT-PCR reads with MiXCR, one row per CDR3 protein. This repertoire shows approximately 480,000 distinct CDR3 sequences, 9.5% to 13% found once; its top ten account for 12%. This material consisted of PBMCs from blood, taken roughly 6 weeks after vaccination. The receptors come from a middle-aged man who received an inactivated influenza vaccine. CDR3s include the opening cysteine and the closing phenylalanine or tryptophan. A D gene is named only where the DNA matches it firmly. Clone size is not always given. Where it is, it says once, few, many or a class for expanded clones.

>TRBJ2-5|TRBV4-3|.|once
TGCGCCAGCAGCCAAGATTGGGTTGGGAAAGAGACCCAGTACTTC
CASSQDWVGKETQYF
>TRBJ2-1|TRBV27|TRBD1|.
TGTGCCAGCACCGGGGACAGGAACTCCTACAATGAGCAGTTCTTC
CASTGDRNSYNEQFF
>TRBJ2-7|TRBV5-5|.|few
TGTGCCAGCAGCCCGTCCCCCAAGGGCGGTGGCTACGAGCAGTACTTC
CASSPSPKGGGYEQYF
>TRBJ2-2|TRBV12-3/TRBV12-4|.|many
TGTGCCAGCAGGATCGGAGGATACACCGGGGAGCTGTTTTTT
CASRIGGYTGELFF
>TRBJ2-1|TRBV28|.|once
TGTGCCAGCAGTTCCCGGGACTTCTACAGTGAGCAGTTCTTC
CASSSRDFYSEQFF
>TRBJ2-1|TRBV28|.|.
TGTGCCAGCAGTCTTAGCCAAGGGGTGTCCAATGAGCAGTTCTTC
CASSLSQGVSNEQFF
>TRBJ1-2|TRBV5-1|.|.
TGCGCCAGCAGCTCGGGGCCGCTGAGAATAGCTAACTATGGCTACACCTTC
CASSSGPLRIANYGYTF
>TRBJ2-1|TRBV25-1|.|.
TGTGCCAGCAGTGAGTTTGGGGAACCAAACTACAATGAGCAGTTCTTC
CASSEFGEPNYNEQFF
>TRBJ2-5|TRBV20-1|TRBD2|.
TGCAGTGCTAGGGGGACTAGCGGGGGAGAAGAGACCCAGTACTTC
CSARGTSGGEETQYF
>TRBJ2-3|TRBV7-9|TRBD2|.
TGTGCCAGCAGGAGCTTTTGGGCTAGCGGACCCACAGATACGCAGTATTTT
CASRSFWASGPTDTQYF
>TRBJ2-7|TRBV5-5|.|.
TGTGCCAGCAGCCCGAGGGAGGTACAGGCCATCTACGAGCAGTACTTC
CASSPREVQAIYEQYF
>TRBJ1-2|TRBV7-7|.|many
TGTGCCAGCAGCCCATTGGACAGCGACAACTATGGCTACACCTTC
CASSPLDSDNYGYTF
>TRBJ2-1|TRBV5-1|TRBD1|.
TGCGCCAGCAGCTTAAGGACAGGGTCTAATAATGAGCAGTTCTTC
CASSLRTGSNNEQFF
>TRBJ2-2|TRBV10-3|.|.
TGTGCCATCAGTGAGTCCCGGACCTCCACCGGGGAGCTGTTTTTT
CAISESRTSTGELFF
>TRBJ2-1|TRBV7-2|.|many
TGTGCCAGCAGCCGGACAGCTCTATCCTACAATGAGCAGTTCTTC
CASSRTALSYNEQFF
>TRBJ2-1|TRBV24-1|.|few
TGTGCCACCAGTGATCTCTCAAGGGAGCAGTTCTTC
CATSDLSREQFF
>TRBJ2-4|TRBV5-1|.|few
TGCGCCAGCAGCCCGGGGACCGCCAAGGACATTCAGTACTTC
CASSPGTAKDIQYF
>TRBJ2-7|TRBV6-2/TRBV6-3|TRBD2|.
TGTGCCAGCAGTTCTCCTCCGGGACTAGAGATCTACGAGCAGTACTTC
CASSSPPGLEIYEQYF
>TRBJ2-3|TRBV14|.|.
TGTGCCAGCAGCCAAACAGGGATAGGAAGGGCGCAGTATTTT
CASSQTGIGRAQYF
>TRBJ2-1|TRBV11-2|.|few
TGTGCCAGCAGCCGTCCGGGACGGCCCAACAATGAGCAGTTCTTC
CASSRPGRPNNEQFF
>TRBJ2-1|TRBV2|TRBD2|few
TGTGCCAGCAGCCTTATTGGACTAGCGGGGCACGAGCAGTTCTTC
CASSLIGLAGHEQFF
>TRBJ2-7|TRBV29-1|.|.
TGCAGCGTTGAAGAGAACTCTCTCGAGCAGTACTTC
CSVEENSLEQYF
>TRBJ2-1|TRBV20-1|TRBD2|.
TGCAGTGCTAGTCGCTATGCGGGAGTCCCCAATGAGCAGTTCTTC
CSASRYAGVPNEQFF
>TRBJ2-7|TRBV3-1|TRBD2|few
TGTGCCAGCAGCACTAGCGGGCACTCCTACGAGCAGTACTTC
CASSTSGHSYEQYF
>TRBJ2-5|TRBV6-1|.|.
TGTGCCAGCAGTGAATGGTTGGGGGCAGGGCAAGAGACCCAGTACTTC
CASSEWLGAGQETQYF
>TRBJ1-2|TRBV24-1|.|few
TGTGCCACCAGTGATGATCAGGGTTCTGGCTACACCTTC
CATSDDQGSGYTF
>TRBJ2-1|TRBV5-4|TRBD2|.
TGTGCCAGCAGCTTAGGACCGGGACTAGCAGATGAGCAGTTCTTC
CASSLGPGLADEQFF
>TRBJ2-7|TRBV20-1|TRBD2|many
TGCAGTGCTAGAGATGTCGTCCTAGCGGGAGTTCAAGAGCAGTACTTC
CSARDVVLAGVQEQYF
>TRBJ2-7|TRBV6-1|TRBD1|.
TGTGCCAGCAGCCAACCTTCTCAGGGGGCGCCTCGTGCCGAGCAGTACTTC
CASSQPSQGAPRAEQYF
>TRBJ2-5|TRBV5-1|.|.
TGCGCCAGCAGCTTGGGACAGAGACAAGAGACCCAGTACTTC
CASSLGQRQETQYF
>TRBJ1-4|TRBV12-3/TRBV12-4|.|many
TGTGCCAGCAGTCTCGACCTCGCAACTAATGAAAAACTGTTTTTT
CASSLDLATNEKLFF
>TRBJ1-5|TRBV20-1|TRBD1|few
TGCAGTGCTAGAGATCTCGGGACAGGGGATCAGCCCCAGCATTTT
CSARDLGTGDQPQHF
>TRBJ2-1|TRBV12-3/TRBV12-4|TRBD1|many
TGTGCCAGCAGTTTACTGGACAGGGGTGGCAATGAGCAGTTCTTC
CASSLLDRGGNEQFF
>TRBJ1-2|TRBV29-1|.|.
TGCAGCGTTGAAGGGGCCGCAGGCCCTCAGGGCTATGGCTACACCTTC
CSVEGAAGPQGYGYTF
>TRBJ2-3|TRBV5-1|TRBD1|.
TGCGCCAGCAGCTTGGGGGGACAGGGACCTACAGATACGCAGTATTTT
CASSLGGQGPTDTQYF
>TRBJ2-1|TRBV6-6|TRBD1|many
TGTGCCAGCAGCGCGGCCCCAGGGACAGGGGGCTTCTTC
CASSAAPGTGGFF
>TRBJ1-2|TRBV5-1|.|many
TGCGCCAGCAGCTTGGGGGACGGGATCCACTATGGCTACACCTTC
CASSLGDGIHYGYTF
>TRBJ1-4|TRBV20-1|TRBD1|few
TGCAGTGCTACCGACGACAGGGTTGACGAAAAACTGTTTTTT
CSATDDRVDEKLFF
>TRBJ2-3|TRBV5-1|.|few
TGCGCCAGCAGCTTGGAGGGGGGCGCGACCACAGATACGCAGTATTTT
CASSLEGGATTDTQYF
>TRBJ2-5|TRBV7-2|.|.
TGTGCCAGCAGCTTAGGAGGGACAAGGGTATTGCGAGAGACCCAGTACTTC
CASSLGGTRVLRETQYF
>TRBJ2-6|TRBV5-6|.|once
TGTGCCAGCAGCTGGACAGACGGGGCCAACGTCCTGACTTTC
CASSWTDGANVLTF
>TRBJ1-1|TRBV20-1|TRBD1|.
TGCAGTGCACTTACGACAGGGGGTTGGACTGAAGCTTTCTTT
CSALTTGGWTEAFF
>TRBJ2-7|TRBV6-5|.|.
TGTGCCAGCAGTTACTCGCGAGGGGGCTCCTACGAGCAGTACTTC
CASSYSRGGSYEQYF
>TRBJ2-7|TRBV6-1|.|few
TGTGCCAGCAATCCCCATCGCCCCCGCACGAGCTACGAGCAGTACTTC
CASNPHRPRTSYEQYF
>TRBJ1-4|TRBV7-9|.|few
TGTGCCAGCAGCTTAGCTGGCAGGGTACGGGAAAAACTGTTTTTT
CASSLAGRVREKLFF
>TRBJ2-3|TRBV25-1|.|.
TGTGCCAGCAGTGAATACGGGGGGCCAACAGATACGCAGTATTTT
CASSEYGGPTDTQYF
>TRBJ2-3|TRBV20-1|TRBD2|.
TGCAGTGCTAGAGCCTCGGGACTAGCGGGAGGGCCGTCGGTCACAGATACGCAGTATTTT
CSARASGLAGGPSVTDTQYF
>TRBJ2-1|TRBV30|.|once
TGTGCCTGGAGGATCGGAATAGCCCGCAATGAGCAGTTCTTC
CAWRIGIARNEQFF
>TRBJ2-3|TRBV7-6|TRBD2|many
TGTGCCAGCAGCTTAAACCTAGCGGCAGATACGCAGTATTTT
CASSLNLAADTQYF